The 8 T cell receptor beta chains given below trace back to one sample, sequenced in a study of blood T cell repertoires in COVID-19. Repertoires were generated with immunoSEQ multiplex PCR, while TCRdb's copy carries only in-frame clones and drops some. The sample shows over 120,000 clones, almost 80% of them seen only once. The sample comprised PBMCs or T cells enriched from blood (not recorded which). These receptors were taken from a woman aged 45-60 years who had recovered from COVID-19.

The genes are TRBV2 and TRBJ2-3, with TRBD2 identical over 16 bases. The CDR3 totals 18 residues. V was clipped by 7 bases and J by 4 bases; unmatched bases: 11. The germline V gene has CDR1 SNHLY and CDR2 FYNNEI. The CDR3 protein is CASKRGLAGGPRSDTQYF. CDR3 nucleotides: TGTGCCAGCAAGAGGGGACTAGCGGGAGGGCCGCGTTCAGATACGCAGTATTTT.

This chain uses TRBV30 with TRBJ1-2, with D perhaps matching TRBD1 (5 bases). The CDR3 spans 16 residues. Trimming cost V 2 bases and J 0 bases, with 16 bases left between them. Germline values: CDR1 GTSNPN, CDR2 SVGIG (reference sequence). The CDR3 region has the DNA TGTGCCTGGAGTCCCCTGGCAGGGCTGGCTAACTATGGCTACACCTTC. This encodes CAWSPLAGLANYGYTF.

The V gene is TRBV7-9, the J gene TRBJ1-6; no reliable D call. CDR3 size: 14 residues. Germline values: CDR1 SEHNR, CDR2 FQNEAQ (reference sequence). V shed 2 bases and J shed 4 bases, with 6 bases lying between them. The CDR3 DNA is TGTGCCAGCAGCTTAAACGGGTATAATTCACCCCTCCACTTT. This gives the protein CASSLNGYNSPLHF.

The rearrangement uses TRBV2 and TRBJ2-1, with 8 positions matching TRBD1. The junction had 8 bases not matched to a gene; V was cut back by 3 bases and J by 7 bases. Germline V gene sequence: CDR1 SNHLY, CDR2 FYNNEI. This CDR3 has 15 amino acids. The CDR3 region has the DNA TGTGCCAGCAGTGACGGGCAGGGGGCGGAAAATGAGCAGTTCTTC. This sequence encodes CASSDGQGAENEQFF.

This chain joins TRBV7-8 and TRBJ2-5; 10 bases line up with TRBD1. With V trimmed by 5 bases and J by 1 base, 10 bases remained unmatched. The germline CDR1 and CDR2 sequences are SGHVS and FQNEAQ. The CDR3 contains 17 residues. CDR3 nucleotides: TGTGCCAGCAGCCCCCACCGGGACAGGGGAATCCAAGAGACCCAGTACTTC. Residues: CASSPHRDRGIQETQYF.

This clone was found once. The rearrangement links TRBV4-1 to TRBJ1-1; 9 nucleotides align to TRBD1. The V gene end was trimmed by 1 base and the J gene end by 5 bases; junction bases not matched to a gene: 11. The germline CDR1 and CDR2 sequences are MGHRA and YSYEKL. This CDR3 is 17 amino acids long. The DNA of the CDR3 is TGCGCCAGCAGCCAAGTGGGACAGGGTGGGGCAGGAACTGAAGCTTTCTTT. Translated: CASSQVGQGGAGTEAFF.

The chain links TRBV27 to TRBJ2-1; no definite D call. Germline assignment: CDR1 MNHEY and CDR2 SMNVEV (reference sequence). V lost 4 bases to trimming and J lost 0 bases, with 7 bases between them. There are 14 residues in the CDR3. The CDR3 is CASSSTTSYNEQFF. The CDR3, as DNA: TGTGCCAGCAGTTCCACAACCTCCTACAATGAGCAGTTCTTC.

The genes are TRBV28 and TRBJ2-7; perhaps TRBD1 as D (6 bases). The V and J ends lost 3 bases and 4 bases respectively, with 13 bases between them. Per germline, CDR1 MDHEN and CDR2 SYDVKM. This CDR3 has 14 residues. The CDR3 region is CASSFFSGQYEQYF. In DNA, the CDR3 is TGTGCCAGCAGTTTTTTTTCCGGACAGTACGAGCAGTACTTC. The full variable domain, rest sourced from reference TRBV28 and TRBJ2-7, is DVKVTQSSRYLVKRTGEKVFLECVQDMDHENMFWYRQDPGLGLRLIYFSYDVKMKEKGDIPEGYSVSREKKERFSLILESASTNQTSMYLCASSFFSGQYEQYFGPGTRLTVT.